This entry describes one T cell receptor beta chain. This entry comes from a study of blood T cell repertoires in COVID-19. Generated by immunoSEQ multiplex PCR, the TCRdb table keeps only in-frame clones and is missing some. The repertoire has more than 150,000 clones, around 81% of them found once; the top ten carry around 10%. This CDR3 is 13 amino acids long. V lost 10 bases and J lost 4; bases outside the gene matches: 7. The V gene's germline CDR1 is MNHEY and CDR2 SVGAGI. Material for sequencing was peripheral blood. V is TRBV6-5 and J is TRBJ1-5; the match to TRBD1 covers 7 bases. The TCR originated in a woman older than 75 with COVID-19, enrolled during active disease. This CDR3 is CATHPTGNQPQHF. The CDR3 DNA is TGTGCCACCCACCCGACAGGGAATCAGCCCCAGCATTTT.